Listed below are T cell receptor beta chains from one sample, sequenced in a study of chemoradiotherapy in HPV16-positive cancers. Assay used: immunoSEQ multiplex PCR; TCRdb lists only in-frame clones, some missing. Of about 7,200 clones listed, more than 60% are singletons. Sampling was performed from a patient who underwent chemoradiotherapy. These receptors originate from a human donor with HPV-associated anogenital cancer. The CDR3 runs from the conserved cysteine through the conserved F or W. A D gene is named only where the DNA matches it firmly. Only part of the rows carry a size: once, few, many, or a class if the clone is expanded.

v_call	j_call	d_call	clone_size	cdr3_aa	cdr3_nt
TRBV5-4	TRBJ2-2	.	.	CASSSNRGRGRTGELFF	TGTGCCAGCAGCTCAAATCGGGGAAGGGGTCGCACCGGGGAGCTGTTTTTT
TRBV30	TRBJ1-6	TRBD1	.	CAWSWTGGSYNSPLHF	TGTGCCTGGAGTTGGACAGGGGGCTCCTATAATTCACCCCTCCACTTT
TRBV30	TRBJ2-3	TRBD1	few	CAFGQGSTDTQYF	TGTGCCTTCGGACAGGGGAGCACAGATACGCAGTATTTT
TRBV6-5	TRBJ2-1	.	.	CASGNGGPGFF	TGTGCCAGCGGGAACGGGGGTCCCGGGTTCTTC
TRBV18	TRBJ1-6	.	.	CASSNRNNSPLHF	TGTGCCAGCTCAAATAGGAATAATTCACCCCTCCACTTT
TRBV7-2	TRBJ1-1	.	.	CASSPEAGFEAFF	TGTGCCAGCAGCCCAGAGGCAGGGTTTGAAGCTTTCTTT
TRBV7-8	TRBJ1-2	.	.	CASSSLIGGTRGYTF	TGTGCCAGCAGCTCGTTGATTGGGGGGACGCGTGGCTACACCTTC
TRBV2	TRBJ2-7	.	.	CATKGAPYEQYF	TGTGCCACTAAAGGGGCCCCCTACGAGCAGTACTTC
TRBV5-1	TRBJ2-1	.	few	CASSFAGGGQGEQFF	TGCGCCAGCAGCTTCGCAGGGGGGGGGCAAGGTGAGCAGTTCTTC
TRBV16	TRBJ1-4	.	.	CASSPTAANEKLFF	TGTGCCAGCAGCCCGACAGCCGCTAATGAAAAACTGTTTTTT
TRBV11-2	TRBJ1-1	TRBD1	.	CASSRTRSGGTAFF	TGTGCCAGCAGCCGCACCCGATCAGGGGGCACGGCTTTCTTT
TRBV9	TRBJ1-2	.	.	CASSAGVGSYGYTF	TGTGCCAGCAGCGCCGGGGTGGGGAGCTATGGCTACACCTTC
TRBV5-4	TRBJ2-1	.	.	CASSLGGTDYNEQFF	TGTGCCAGCAGCTTAGGCGGGACAGATTACAATGAGCAGTTCTTC
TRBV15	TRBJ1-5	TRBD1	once	CATSDRGSNQPQHF	TGTGCCACCTCGGACAGGGGTAGCAATCAGCCCCAGCATTTT
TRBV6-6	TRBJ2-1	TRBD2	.	CASSYYGGSSYNEQFF	TGTGCCAGCAGTTACTACGGGGGGAGCTCCTACAATGAGCAGTTCTTC
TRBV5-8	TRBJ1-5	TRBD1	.	CASSSAGTGDNQPQHF	TGTGCCAGCAGCTCAGCCGGGACAGGGGACAATCAGCCCCAGCATTTT
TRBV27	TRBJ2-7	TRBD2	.	CASSIRLAGVEQYF	TGTGCCAGCAGTATAAGACTAGCGGGGGTTGAGCAGTACTTC
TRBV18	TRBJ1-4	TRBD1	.	CASKLQGTVGEKLFF	TGTGCCAGCAAACTACAGGGGACCGTAGGTGAAAAACTGTTTTTT
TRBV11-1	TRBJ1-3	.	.	CASSPRPPGNTIYF	TGTGCCAGCAGCCCCCGGCCCCCTGGAAACACCATATATTTT
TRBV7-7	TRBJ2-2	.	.	CASSLGQTNTGELFF	TGTGCTAGCAGCTTAGGACAGACTAACACCGGGGAGCTGTTTTTT
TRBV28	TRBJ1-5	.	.	CASSLTGGNQPQHF	TGTGCCAGCAGTTTAACGGGAGGCAATCAGCCCCAGCATTTT
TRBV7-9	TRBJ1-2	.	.	CASSRPYQGNYGYTF	TGTGCCAGCAGCCGACCATACCAGGGGAACTATGGCTACACCTTC
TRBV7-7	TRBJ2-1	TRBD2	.	CASSSGREQFF	TGTGCTAGCAGCTCCGGGAGGGAGCAGTTCTTC
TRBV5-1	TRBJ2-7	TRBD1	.	CASSSGQDWYEQYF	TGCGCCAGCAGCTCCGGACAGGACTGGTACGAGCAGTACTTC
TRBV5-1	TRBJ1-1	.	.	CASSPLASMNTEAFF	TGCGCCAGCAGCCCCTTGGCTTCCATGAACACTGAAGCTTTCTTT
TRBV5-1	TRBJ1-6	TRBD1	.	CASSSSDRSESYNSPLHF	TGCGCCAGCAGCTCCTCGGACAGGTCGGAGTCCTATAATTCACCCCTCCACTTT
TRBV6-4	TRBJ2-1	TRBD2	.	CASSVSAGVGNEQFF	TGTGCCAGCAGTGTCTCCGCGGGGGTGGGCAATGAGCAGTTCTTC
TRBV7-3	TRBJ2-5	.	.	CASSLGVPGQETQYF	TGTGCCAGCAGCCTGGGGGTGCCGGGCCAAGAGACCCAGTACTTC
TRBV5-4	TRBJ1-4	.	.	CASSLDFNEKLFF	TGTGCCAGCAGCTTGGATTTTAATGAAAAACTGTTTTTT
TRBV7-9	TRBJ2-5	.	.	CASSLQETQYF	TGTGCCAGCAGCTTACAGGAGACCCAGTACTTC
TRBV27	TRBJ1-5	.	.	CASSLAGMGQPQHF	TGTGCCAGCAGCCTAGCCGGGATGGGACAGCCCCAGCATTTT
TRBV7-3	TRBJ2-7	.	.	CASSSQGSYEQYF	TGTGCCAGCAGCTCACAGGGATCTTACGAGCAGTACTTC
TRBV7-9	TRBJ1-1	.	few	CASSRNTEAFF	TGTGCCAGCAGCCGGAACACTGAAGCTTTCTTT
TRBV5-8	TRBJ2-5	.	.	CATPWVDQETQYF	TGTGCCACGCCGTGGGTCGACCAAGAGACCCAGTACTTC
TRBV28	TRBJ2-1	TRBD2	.	CASTGGYNEQFF	TGTGCCAGCACGGGGGGCTACAATGAGCAGTTCTTC
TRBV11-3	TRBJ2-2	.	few	CASSLGQAANTGELFF	TGTGCCAGCAGCTTGGGGCAGGCCGCGAACACCGGGGAGCTGTTTTTT
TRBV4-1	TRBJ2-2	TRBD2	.	CASSQGLMQRGPNTGELFF	TGCGCCAGCAGCCAAGGTTTGATGCAGCGGGGGCCGAACACCGGGGAGCTGTTTTTT
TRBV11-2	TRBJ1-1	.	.	CASSLVAGSVAFF	TGTGCCAGCAGCTTAGTGGCCGGGAGCGTAGCTTTCTTT
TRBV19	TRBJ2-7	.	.	CASSTSGGTEDEQYF	TGTGCCAGTAGTACCTCAGGGGGGACAGAGGATGAGCAGTACTTC
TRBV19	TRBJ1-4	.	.	CASSIRQGYEKLFF	TGTGCCAGTAGTATCAGGCAGGGCTACGAAAAACTGTTTTTT
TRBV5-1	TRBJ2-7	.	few	CASSFLEGHEQYF	TGCGCCAGCAGCTTCCTGGAGGGTCACGAGCAGTACTTC
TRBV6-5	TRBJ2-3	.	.	CASSSDGQKQYF	TGTGCCAGCAGTAGCGACGGACAGAAGCAGTATTTT
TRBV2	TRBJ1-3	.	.	CASSESGFSGNTIYF	TGTGCCAGCAGTGAATCAGGGTTTTCCGGAAACACCATATATTTT
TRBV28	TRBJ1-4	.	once	CASSLLTGGSEKLFF	TGTGCCAGCAGTCTCCTGACCGGGGGGAGTGAAAAACTGTTTTTT
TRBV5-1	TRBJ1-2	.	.	CASSLASTADGYTF	TGCGCCAGCAGCTTGGCTTCGACAGCGGATGGCTACACCTTC
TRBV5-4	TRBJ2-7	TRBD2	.	CASSRTSQYEQYF	TGTGCCAGCAGCCGGACTAGCCAATACGAGCAGTACTTC
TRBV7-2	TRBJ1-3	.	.	CASSPDGNTIYF	TGTGCCAGCAGCCCCGATGGAAACACCATATATTTT
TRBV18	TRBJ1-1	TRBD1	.	CASSRGRTGAINTEAFF	TGTGCCAGCTCACGGGGGCGGACAGGGGCGATCAACACTGAAGCTTTCTTT
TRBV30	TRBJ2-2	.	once	CAWSMGNTGELFF	TGTGCCTGGAGTATGGGGAACACCGGGGAGCTGTTTTTT
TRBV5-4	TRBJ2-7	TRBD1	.	CASSRSPGQSLYEQYF	TGTGCCAGCAGCCGCTCACCGGGACAGTCGCTCTACGAGCAGTACTTC
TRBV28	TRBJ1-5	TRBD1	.	CASLRGLGNQPQHF	TGTGCCAGCTTGAGGGGGCTCGGGAATCAGCCCCAGCATTTT
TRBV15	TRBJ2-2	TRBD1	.	CATSRDWDRVNTGELFF	TGTGCCACCAGCAGAGATTGGGACAGGGTGAACACCGGGGAGCTGTTTTTT
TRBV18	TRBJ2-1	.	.	CASSAYRSPYNEQFF	TGTGCCAGCTCAGCCTACAGGAGTCCTTACAATGAGCAGTTCTTC
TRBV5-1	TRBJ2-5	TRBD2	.	CAIREGETQYF	TGCGCCATCAGGGAGGGAGAGACCCAGTACTTC
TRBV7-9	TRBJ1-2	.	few	CASSPPGRNYGYTF	TGTGCCAGCAGCCCCCCTGGGCGGAACTATGGCTACACCTTC